This section outlines one T cell receptor beta chain sequence together with its context. What this receptor recognizes is not known. Nothing much larger sits one base from this clone, and base qualities are not available. The sample belongs to a study of T cell responses to AZD1222 COVID-19 vaccine (dated by TCRdb to 2020 to 2023). Looking at the study overall: Because spike-specific TCR depth and breadth did not differ between the two schedules, AZD1222 recipients who got a second dose at roughly 4 weeks were pooled with those who got a second dose at roughly 12 weeks. A total of 230 or so trial participants underwent TCR sequencing, of whom around 200 received two doses of AZD1222 and around 26 received two doses of the MenACWY control vaccine. Enrollment into the trials was organized by age into subgroups of 18-55, 56-69 and 70-plus years, and those subgroups contained roughly 140, 27 and 60 TCR-sequenced participants, respectively.

The CDR3 regions of human TCRbeta chains were analyzed by immunosequencing. The original pipeline was this. TCRs in the repertoires were compared against a reference library of SARS-CoV-2-specific TCRs that had been generated with the MIRA antigen-specificity platform. Breadth was defined as the fraction of unique TCRs that were SARS-CoV-2-associated. Depth was defined as the fraction of total T cells that were SARS-CoV-2-associated. Using the MIRA data, each spike-specific TCR was assigned both to the spike region to which the TCR was reactive and to a CD4 or CD8 class. Log10-transformed breadth and depth values were compared by one-way ANOVA with Sidak's multiple comparisons tests. The immuneACCESS repertoire file appears here via TCRdb, limited to in-frame rearrangements. These files lack a portion of the clones; in checked studies, under half of the deficit traces to unresolved V genes, and the cause of the others is not known. Clonal size and the V and J genes are those of that table, whereas D and trimming came from the DNA. This sample lists over 100,000 clones; over 90% were detected once. The ten largest clones add up to approximately 4.7% of the sample.

The intended sense of this specimen's time point label: baseline before first vaccination. Vaccinee samples were obtained from the UK trials COV001 and COV002, which included a single-blind randomized controlled phase 2/3 trial of AZD1222 (ChAdOx1 nCoV-19) in healthy adults. For TCRbeta chain sequencing, PBMC samples from trial participants were taken at day 0 and at day 28 after the second dose. The investigation overall reported the following: Reportedly, close to half of the unique spike-specific TCRs recognized epitopes lying outside the regions that are mutated in the B.1.351 and B.1.1.7 variants. CD4 TCRs associated with the vaccine covered the entire spike protein, and the dominant responses were in regions 160-218 and 743-854. In the small 56-69-year group, the increase in depth fell short of significance, most likely because of low power. After two AZD1222 doses, spike-specific TCR breadth and depth were significantly higher than at day 0 and than in MenACWY recipients. Because no day 14 peak-response samples were available, repertoires were characterized only after the peak T cell response. Most participants were white British and females outnumbered males, and the authors suggested that clonal diversity may have been underestimated. Conclusions about previously exposed vaccinees are limited, since just 6 or 7 AZD1222 recipients were seropositive for SARS-CoV-2 at baseline.

The material was peripheral blood, obtained on day 0 of AZD1222 vaccination. This sequence originates from an adult in good health.

At the DNA level, the sequence is TGTGCCAGCAGTGAGGGGGCGGGCTCCTACAATGAGCAGTTCTTC. Translation gives CASSEGAGSYNEQFF. Rearrangement joined TRBV6-4 to TRBJ2-1; a weak D assignment points to TRBD1 (6 bases agree). Looking up the germline V gene yields CDR1 MRHNA and CDR2 SNTAGT. Counted from cysteine to phenylalanine, this CDR3 has 15 amino acids. Here the CDR3 DNA is all that survives: 45 bases in frame from base 1. V and J are truncated by 3 bases and 0 bases respectively, leaving an intervening sequence of 9 bases.